This is a list of T cell receptor beta chains from one sample in a study of blood T cell repertoires in COVID-19. Sequencing was performed with immunoSEQ multiplex PCR; in TCRdb, only in-frame clones are kept and a portion is missing. The top ten hold more than 1.5% of the sample, which has under 200,000 clones, around 83% seen once. The sample was peripheral blood. The receptors were gathered from a human donor in a cohort sampled during active COVID-19. CDR3s include the opening cysteine and the closing phenylalanine or tryptophan. A row's size may be missing; if present it is once, few, many or a size class.

>TRBV9|-|TRBJ2-1
CASSVQGEMYNEQFF
>TRBV7-9|-|TRBJ1-4
CASSPRGGHEKLFF
>TRBV28|-|TRBJ1-2
CASSLARGRDGYTF
>TRBV6-5|-|TRBJ1-4
CASREGLTNEKLFF
>TRBV6-6|-|TRBJ1-1
CASTIATENTEAFF
>TRBV6-5|-|TRBJ2-3
CASSPFGGVTDTQYF
>TRBV12-5|-|TRBJ1-1
CASVPDRLQEAFF
>TRBV29-1|-|TRBJ1-1
CSVAGHLNTEAFF
>TRBV3-1/TRBV3-2|-|TRBJ2-3
CASSQARTSGGTDTQYF
>TRBV18|-|TRBJ2-3
CASSPLAGGSTDTQYF
>TRBV12-3/TRBV12-4|-|TRBJ2-7
CASSLGTVIEQYF
>TRBV11-3|-|TRBJ2-3
CASSFEGGPIDTQYF
>TRBV5-4|-|TRBJ1-1
CASSLAFGSTEAFF
>TRBV4-1|-|TRBJ1-1
CASTPQRGIGTEAFF
>TRBV9|-|TRBJ2-5
CASSVGQGETQYF
>TRBV4-1|once|TRBJ1-6
CASSQDEDRSYSPLHF
>TRBV9|-|TRBJ2-7
CASSPVESYEQYF
>TRBV5-1|-|TRBJ1-6
CASSLEGRYDSPLHF
>TRBV5-1|-|TRBJ1-4
CASRSGTGNEKLFF
>TRBV2|-|TRBJ2-7
CASKSGLLGQYF
>TRBV7-3|-|TRBJ2-1
CASSPSGSSHEQFF
>TRBV12-3/TRBV12-4|-|TRBJ2-7
CASSPLSVIEQYF
>TRBV5-1|once|TRBJ2-3
CASSLGGGLADTQYF
>TRBV18|once|TRBJ2-7
CASSPGTSASYEQYF
>TRBV15|-|TRBJ2-5
CATSQGLAGRGGETQYF
>TRBV6-5|-|TRBJ2-1
CASSPQGYNEQFF
>TRBV3-1/TRBV3-2|-|TRBJ2-1
CASSLSNEQFF
>TRBV20-1|few|TRBJ2-3
CSASTGVTDTQYF
>TRBV28|-|TRBJ1-2
CASSPGQAAGGYTF